A selection of T cell receptor beta chains follows, all from one sample in a study of T-cell reconstitution after alpha-beta-depleted transplantation in children. TCRdb called the PCR reads again in MiXCR, with one record for every CDR3 protein. The sample has about 540,000 distinct CDR3 sequences; 18% are singletons. Sample: PBMCs from the stem cell graft donor, taken from the stem cell graft. These receptors originate from a human donor who donated a stem cell graft to a child with acute lymphoblastic leukemia. The CDR3 runs from the conserved cysteine through the conserved F or W. Fields, in order: V gene, J gene, CDR3 length, clone size, D gene, CDR3 protein, CDR3 DNA. The D gene is left open where the match is weak. A row's size may be missing; if present it is once, few, many or a size class.

TRBV5-6	TRBJ1-5	14	.	.	CASSSTLNNQPQHF	TGTGCCAGCAGCTCGACTCTCAACAATCAGCCCCAGCATTTT
TRBV18	TRBJ2-7	17	few	TRBD2	CASSPRYTSGSSYEQYF	TGTGCCAGCTCACCAAGATACACTAGCGGAAGCTCCTACGAGCAGTACTTC
TRBV20-1	TRBJ1-5	15	few	.	CSARALDGVRWPQHF	TGCAGTGCTAGAGCTCTGGACGGAGTTCGGTGGCCCCAGCATTTT
TRBV12-3/TRBV12-4	TRBJ1-1	15	few	.	CASSLAPGTNTEAFF	TGTGCCAGCAGTTTAGCGCCAGGGACGAACACTGAAGCTTTCTTT
TRBV7-6	TRBJ2-2	15	.	TRBD2	CASSRTGTSSGELFF	TGTGCCAGCAGCCGGACCGGGACTAGCTCCGGGGAGCTGTTTTTT
TRBV18	TRBJ2-7	13	few	.	CASSQTVGPEQYF	TGTGCCAGCTCACAGACCGTGGGCCCCGAGCAGTACTTC
TRBV4-1	TRBJ2-7	15	few	.	CASSQLGYPEYEQYF	TGCGCCAGCAGCCAACTAGGCTATCCTGAATACGAGCAGTACTTC
TRBV7-6	TRBJ2-3	15	.	.	CASSLVPGGSDTQYF	TGTGCCAGCAGCTTAGTGCCAGGGGGGTCAGATACGCAGTATTTT
TRBV11-1	TRBJ1-1	19	.	.	CASSYQRVVLGAMNTEAFF	TGTGCCAGCAGCTACCAAAGGGTGGTGTTGGGGGCTATGAACACTGAAGCTTTCTTT
TRBV12-3/TRBV12-4	TRBJ2-6	16	once	.	CASSSSGVPGANGLTF	TGTGCCAGCAGTTCTTCAGGGGTCCCTGGGGCCAACGGCCTGACTTTC
TRBV6-5	TRBJ1-3	14	.	TRBD1	CASSTSGGGNTIYF	TGTGCCAGCAGTACCTCGGGAGGGGGCAACACCATATATTTT
TRBV29-1	TRBJ1-2	13	.	.	CSVDKQGFYGYTF	TGCAGCGTCGATAAGCAGGGGTTTTATGGCTACACCTTC
TRBV7-2	TRBJ1-3	14	few	TRBD1	CASSLGQGVDTIYF	TGTGCCAGCAGCTTAGGACAGGGTGTGGACACCATATATTTT
TRBV3-1	TRBJ1-5	14	.	.	CASSPDAGNQPQHF	TGTGCCAGCAGCCCAGACGCCGGCAATCAGCCCCAGCATTTT
TRBV4-1	TRBJ1-1	15	many	.	CASSRNPTGNTEAFF	TGCGCCAGCAGCCGGAATCCGACAGGGAACACTGAAGCTTTCTTT
TRBV5-5	TRBJ2-5	16	many	.	CASSRTGTHWQETQYF	TGTGCCAGCAGCAGAACCGGGACCCACTGGCAAGAGACCCAGTACTTC
TRBV6-1	TRBJ1-5	14	.	TRBD1	CASSRTGRNQPQHF	TGTGCCAGCAGTCGGACAGGGAGGAATCAGCCCCAGCATTTT
TRBV7-9	TRBJ2-7	12	few	.	CASSLDSLPPYF	TGTGCCAGCAGCCTAGACAGCCTACCTCCGTACTTC
TRBV5-1	TRBJ2-2	15	.	.	CASSLNRANTGELFF	TGCGCCAGCAGCTTGAACAGAGCGAACACCGGGGAGCTGTTTTTT
TRBV5-1	TRBJ1-4	15	many	.	CASSEWTGRNEKLFF	TGCGCCAGCAGCGAGTGGACCGGACGAAATGAAAAACTGTTTTTT
TRBV12-3/TRBV12-4	TRBJ2-1	17	.	.	CASSAPMGEDSYNEQFF	TGTGCCAGCAGCGCTCCTATGGGGGAGGACTCCTACAATGAGCAGTTCTTC
TRBV10-2	TRBJ2-7	12	few	.	CASSEQGDEQYF	TGCGCCAGCAGTGAACAGGGAGACGAGCAGTACTTC
TRBV7-9	TRBJ2-1	14	few	.	CASRYPAITEEQFF	TGTGCCAGCAGATACCCGGCCATTACCGAGGAGCAGTTCTTC
TRBV5-5	TRBJ2-7	14	few	TRBD1	CASSPPTGRNEQYF	TGTGCCAGCAGCCCCCCGACAGGGCGCAACGAGCAGTACTTC